These 18 T cell receptor beta chains originate from one sample sequenced in a study of CD8 T cells in Susac syndrome. RNA totalling about 0.45 to 1 ug underwent reverse transcription with random hexamers. TCRdb analysed the immunoSEQ multiplex PCR reads with MiXCR anew, one entry per CDR3 protein. The sample lists more than 200,000 distinct CDR3 sequences; approximately 94% were seen once. The material sequenced was CD4+ T cells from PBMCs. The receptors here all came from a human donor with Susac syndrome.

This clonotype was seen once. The rearrangement links TRBV4-3 to TRBJ2-3; D may be TRBD2 (5 bases). The length of the CDR3 is 15 residues. The germline gives CDR1 LGHNA, CDR2 YSLEER. Deletions cut 0 bases from V and 0 bases from J, with 7 bases between. The CDR3 protein is CASSQDSGSTDTQYF. DNA for the CDR3: TGCGCCAGCAGCCAAGATTCGGGGAGCACAGATACGCAGTATTTT.

J is TRBJ1-3 and V is TRBV30; D gene ambiguous. The germline CDR1 and CDR2 sequences are GTSNPN and SVGIG (reference sequence). V dropped 2 bases and J dropped 4 bases, with 15 bases sitting between them. The CDR3 is 15 residues long. Here the CDR3 DNA reads TGTGCCTGGAGTCCAGCGGGCCCGCCGGGAAACACCATATATTTT. Residues: CAWSPAGPPGNTIYF.

This clonotype was detected only once. This rearrangement joins TRBV30 to TRBJ1-2; D remains unclear. The CDR3 covers 14 residues. Germline assignment: CDR1 GTSNPN and CDR2 SVGIG (reference sequence). With 0 bases removed from V and 4 bases from J, the gap between germline ends came to 12 bases. The CDR3 coding sequence is TGTGCCTGGAGTGTACACATTCGGGGCTATGGCTACACCTTC. Translated, it gives CAWSVHIRGYGYTF.

The chain uses TRBV30 and TRBJ1-6, with no clear D. CDR3 length: 12 residues. The germline gives CDR1 GTSNPN, CDR2 SVGIG (reference sequence). CDR3 bases: TGTGCGGGAGGCGACTATAATTCACCCCTCCACTTT. Translated: CAGGDYNSPLHF. Combining the CDR3 with reference TRBV30 and TRBJ1-6 gives the whole variable domain SQTIHQWPATLVQPVGSPLSLECTVEGTSNPNLYWYRQAAGRGLQLLFYSVGIGQISSEVPQNLSASRPQDRQFILSSKKLLLSDSGFYLCAGGDYNSPLHFGNGTRLTVT.

This chain uses TRBV6-5 with TRBJ1-6; maybe TRBD1 (6 bases). The CDR3 has 15 residues. V gave up 6 bases and J gave up 9 bases, with 18 bases separating them. Per germline, CDR1 MNHEY and CDR2 SVGAGI. The CDR3, as DNA: TGTGCCAGCAGACCATTGGGGGGCGAGGGTTCACCCCTCCACTTT. Translated: CASRPLGGEGSPLHF.

This chain links TRBV24-1 with TRBJ2-1, with D possibly being TRBD1 (6 bases). CDR1 KGHDR and CDR2 SFDVKD come from the germline V gene. This CDR3 comprises 14 residues. V was clipped by 3 bases and J by 11 bases, with 16 bases between them. The CDR3 region is CATSDMDSRPKQFF. For the CDR3, the DNA is TGTGCCACCAGTGATATGGACAGCCGTCCAAAGCAGTTCTTC.

Turning to this clonotype: Germline and junction disagree at one end, which may indicate a read error. The gene calls are TRBV7-7 and TRBJ2-2; 9 bases are a match to TRBD1. The germline V gene encodes CDR1 SSHAT and CDR2 FNYEAQ (reference sequence). This CDR3 spans 16 amino acids. This CDR3 is CASSRLQGANTGELFF. The CDR3 nucleotides read TGTGCTAGCAGCCGATTACAGGGGGCAAACACCGGGGAGCTGTTTTTT.

The chain employs TRBV20-1 and TRBJ1-2; TRBD1 is a possible D gene (6 bases). The CDR3 loop spans 14 amino acids. Germline V lookup: CDR1 DFQATT, CDR2 SNEGSKA (reference sequence). The V end lost 6 bases, the J end lost 7 bases, and 21 bases lay between the germline ends. The CDR3 DNA is TGCAGTGCGGCAGAAGGGGGTGCCCTAGGTGGCTACACCTTC. It codes for CSAAEGGALGGYTF.

The V call is TRBV20-1, the J call TRBJ2-5; D possibly corresponds to TRBD2 (6 bases). The germline gives CDR1 DFQATT, CDR2 SNEGSKA (reference sequence). The V end was cut by 3 bases, the J end by 1 base, with 15 bases between. This CDR3 contains 15 residues. DNA for the CDR3: TGCAGTGCTAGTCAGGGAGGCGTCTCCCAAGAGACCCAGTACTTC. Protein product: CSASQGGVSQETQYF.

The chain carries TRBV12-5 and TRBJ1-3; 9 bases line up with TRBD1. The CDR3 runs to 13 residues. The germline CDR1 and CDR2 sequences are LGHNT and FRNRAP. Trimming at V came to 4 bases and at J to 7 bases, leaving 2 bases not matched to a gene. The CDR3 nucleotides are TGTGCTAGTGGTTCCGGACAGGGGAACACCATATATTTT. Protein sequence: CASGSGQGNTIYF.

The J gene is TRBJ2-3, the V gene TRBV20-1; the D gene is possibly TRBD2 (6 bases). Germline values: CDR1 DFQATT, CDR2 SNEGSKA (reference sequence). The CDR3 covers 15 residues. V dropped 1 base and J dropped 1 base, with 12 bases sitting between them. The CDR3 nucleotides are TGCAGTGCTAGAGCCGCGTCGGGGGGCACAGATACGCAGTATTTT. Translated, it gives CSARAASGGTDTQYF.

The chain is built from TRBV29-1 and TRBJ1-1, with a weak D call TRBD1 (6 bases). Trimming removed 6 bases from V and 1 base from J, with 15 bases in between. Germline CDR1 SQVTM, CDR2 ANQGSEA. CDR3 size: 14 residues. Here the CDR3 reads CSVASTGTNTEAFF. The CDR3 nucleotides are TGCAGCGTCGCCTCTACAGGGACGAACACTGAAGCTTTCTTT.

This rearrangement joins TRBV20-1 to TRBJ1-5; 11 bases are a match to TRBD1. The germline V gene has CDR1 DFQATT and CDR2 SNEGSKA (reference sequence). The CDR3 consists of 19 residues. V gave up 0 bases and J gave up 0 bases; unmatched junction bases: 10. CDR3 DNA: TGCAGTGCTAGAGAGGCGGGGACAGGGGGGCTGAGTAGCAATCAGCCCCAGCATTTT. Encoded protein: CSAREAGTGGLSSNQPQHF.

The V call is TRBV14, the J call TRBJ1-1; D gene unclear. The CDR3 contains 15 residues. CDR1 and CDR2 from the germline V gene are SGHDN and FVKESK. The V and J ends lost 2 bases and 6 bases respectively, with 16 bases between them. The CDR3 DNA reads as TGTGCCAGCAGCCAAATCGGAGGGCATCTCTCTGAAGCTTTCTTT. This encodes CASSQIGGHLSEAFF.

This chain links TRBV12-3 or TRBV12-4 with TRBJ2-3, with 9 nucleotides matching TRBD2. Losses at the gene ends were 10 bases for V and 0 bases for J; bases not matched to a gene: 5. The CDR3 runs 14 residues. For the CDR3, the DNA is TGTGCCACCAGGCGGGGGGGAAGCACAGATACGCAGTATTTT. Amino acid sequence: CATRRGGSTDTQYF.

This clonotype turned up a few times. CDR3: CASSPPGSGANVLTF. The DNA for the CDR3 is TGTGCCAGCAGTCCGCCTGGCTCTGGGGCCAACGTCCTGACTTTC. J is TRBJ2-6 and V is TRBV25-1, with D unclear. Per the germline V gene, CDR1 is MGHDK and CDR2 is SYGVNS. Trimming removed 5 bases from V and 0 bases from J, with 8 bases in between. The CDR3 spans 15 residues.

The J gene is TRBJ2-1, the V gene TRBV30, with D possibly matching TRBD2 (7 bases). The V end was cut by 2 bases, the J end by 7 bases, with 18 bases between. The germline gives CDR1 GTSNPN, CDR2 SVGIG (reference sequence). There are 15 residues in the CDR3. CDR3 sequence: CAWSPLGGGLNEQFF. The CDR3 coding sequence is TGTGCCTGGAGTCCCCTAGGGGGGGGCCTAAATGAGCAGTTCTTC.

This chain links TRBV7-2 with TRBJ2-1; possibly TRBD2 for D (5 bases). Germline values: CDR1 SGHTA, CDR2 FQGNSA. V lost 5 bases, J lost 8 bases, and 10 bases lay in between. CDR3 length: 12 residues. The CDR3 sequence: CASSPTGDEQFF. As DNA, the CDR3 is TGTGCCAGCAGCCCAACCGGGGATGAGCAGTTCTTC.